These 24 T cell receptor beta chains share one sample of origin, sequenced in a study of blood T cell repertoires in COVID-19. Assay used: immunoSEQ multiplex PCR; TCRdb lists only in-frame clones, some missing. The table has about 230,000 clones, roughly 81% seen once. Sequenced sample: peripheral blood. These receptors were taken from a middle-aged man with acute or convalescent COVID-19.

This chain joins TRBV7-8 and TRBJ1-1; TRBD1 is a possible D gene (6 bases). The germline CDR1 and CDR2 sequences are SGHVS and FQNEAQ. V was pared by 4 bases and J by 4 bases, with 13 bases between. The CDR3 has 14 residues. As DNA, the CDR3 is TGTGCCAGCAGCTCACAGGGCGGAGGCACTGAAGCTTTCTTT. It is translated as CASSSQGGGTEAFF.

Regarding this clone: Compared with germline, one end of the junction differs, possibly owing to a read error. This chain uses TRBV6-5 with TRBJ1-3; D call uncertain. Germline-derived CDR1 and CDR2 are MNHEY and SVGAGI. There are 14 residues in the CDR3. CDR3 in amino acids: CASCYRDSGNTIYF. The DNA for the CDR3 is TGTGCCAGCTGTTACAGAGACTCTGGAAACACCATATATTTT.

J is TRBJ1-2 and V is TRBV28; 11 nucleotides agree with TRBD1. J was trimmed by 4 bases and V by 6 bases; bases with no gene match: 7. The CDR3 length is 15 residues. CDR1 and CDR2 from the germline V gene are MDHEN and SYDVKM. DNA of the CDR3: TGTGCCAGCAGGCAACCGGGACAGGGGGTCTATGGCTACACCTTC. Translated, it gives CASRQPGQGVYGYTF.

V gene TRBV7-2 combines with J gene TRBJ1-2; tentative D call: TRBD1 (5 bases). There are 14 residues in the CDR3. In germline, CDR1 is SGHTA, CDR2 FQGNSA. Trimming pared 9 bases from V and 0 bases from J, leaving 14 bases between. The CDR3, as DNA: TGTGCCAGTAAGGGCGGGGGTACTAACTATGGCTACACCTTC. Protein: CASKGGGTNYGYTF.

The CDR3: CASSQDAGNSQPQHF. The CDR3 DNA reads as TGTGCCAGCAGCCAAGATGCAGGGAATAGTCAGCCCCAGCATTTT. The chain combines TRBV4-2 with TRBJ1-5; D might be TRBD1 (5 bases). The germline CDR1 and CDR2 sequences are LGHNA and YNFKEQ. The CDR3 length is 15 residues. Trimming shortened V by 0 bases and J by 6 bases, and 12 bases separated the two germline ends.

The gene calls are TRBV7-3 and TRBJ1-1, with 7 bases aligning to TRBD1. The CDR3 runs 14 residues. In germline, CDR1 is SGHTA, CDR2 FQGTGA. The V and J ends lost 0 bases and 6 bases, in that order; junction bases with no gene match: 4. CDR3 sequence reads: CASSLTGGASEAFF. CDR3 DNA: TGTGCCAGCAGCTTAACAGGGGGCGCATCTGAAGCTTTCTTT.

This clone was counted only a few times. This rearrangement joins TRBV4-3 to TRBJ1-2; a possible D gene is TRBD1 (6 bases). Trimming shortened V by 0 bases and J by 7 bases, and 15 bases separated the two germline ends. From germline, CDR1 is LGHNA and CDR2 YSLEER. The CDR3 covers 15 residues. CDR3 residues: CASSQDLAGGRGYTF. CDR3 coding DNA: TGCGCCAGCAGCCAAGATCTAGCGGGGGGCCGTGGCTACACCTTC.

The genes are TRBV19 and TRBJ1-1; no clear D gene. CDR3 length equals 12 residues. In germline, CDR1 is LNHDA, CDR2 SQIVND (reference sequence). Trimming stripped 9 bases from V and 6 bases from J, with 14 bases between. As DNA, the CDR3 is TGTGCCAGCTCCGATAGGAGGGCTGAAGCTTTCTTT. It encodes CASSDRRAEAFF.

The chain couples TRBV5-1 to TRBJ2-2; 9 nucleotides agree with TRBD1. J was trimmed by 4 bases and V by 4 bases; bases with no gene match: 8. This CDR3 has 16 residues. Germline CDR1 reads SGHRS; CDR2 reads YFSETQ. The CDR3 here is CASSAAGQGITGELFF. The CDR3 nucleotides read TGCGCCAGCAGCGCGGCGGGACAGGGCATCACCGGGGAGCTGTTTTTT. The variable domain in full, with the rest retrieved from reference TRBV5-1 and TRBJ2-2, is KAGVTQTPRYLIKTRGQQVTLSCSPISGHRSVSWYQQTPGQGLQFLFEYFSETQRNKGNFPGRFSGRQFSNSRSEMNVSTLELGDSALYLCASSAAGQGITGELFFGEGSRLTVL.

This clone was detected only once. The chain has TRBV19 and TRBJ1-4; D gene uncertain. This CDR3 is built from 14 residues. The germline gives CDR1 LNHDA, CDR2 SQIVND (reference sequence). Between the trimmed V and J ends, which lost 5 bases and 2 bases, there was a span of 9 bases. This chain's CDR3 is CASSVRNTNEKLFF. The CDR3 DNA sequence: TGTGCCAGTAGTGTCAGGAATACTAATGAAAAACTGTTTTTT.

V gene TRBV5-1 combines with J gene TRBJ2-5; TRBD1 is a possible D gene (6 bases). In germline, CDR1 is SGHRS, CDR2 YFSETQ. Trimming stripped 0 bases from V and 1 base from J, with 13 bases between. The CDR3 length is 16 residues. The CDR3 spells CASSLAGRGPQETQYF. Here the CDR3 DNA reads TGCGCCAGCAGCTTGGCTGGCAGGGGCCCCCAAGAGACCCAGTACTTC.

V gene TRBV5-1 combines with J gene TRBJ2-1, with 7 bases identical to TRBD2. Germline V gene lookup returns CDR1 SGHRS and CDR2 YFSETQ. The CDR3 is 13 amino acids. J gave up 8 bases and V 0 bases, and 2 bases lay outside the gene matches. In DNA, the CDR3 is TGCGCCAGCAGCTTGGGCCGGGGGGATGAGCAGTTCTTC. As protein: CASSLGRGDEQFF.

This chain joins TRBV28 and TRBJ2-7; 9 bases agree with TRBD1. The CDR3 has 14 amino acids. The junction had 8 bases not matched to a gene; V was cut back by 5 bases and J by 6 bases. Per the germline V gene, CDR1 is MDHEN and CDR2 is SYDVKM. The CDR3 DNA reads TGTGCCAGCAGTCCCTCACAGGGGGCGCGCGAGCAGTACTTC. Translation gives CASSPSQGAREQYF.

The genes are TRBV29-1 and TRBJ1-5, with a tentative D call TRBD1 (6 bases). The length of the CDR3 is 18 residues. Germline V lookup: CDR1 SQVTM, CDR2 ANQGSEA. V gave up 7 bases and J gave up 1 base, with 26 bases separating them. The CDR3 loop is CSELTGPRRSGSNQPQHF. In DNA, the CDR3 is TGCAGCGAACTAACAGGGCCCCGCCGCTCTGGGAGCAATCAGCCCCAGCATTTT.

The chain joins TRBV7-2 to TRBJ1-1, with D possibly being TRBD1 (6 bases). The CDR3 loop spans 15 amino acids. Germline lookup yields CDR1 SGHTA and CDR2 FQGNSA. Trimming removed 6 bases from V and 4 bases from J, with 18 bases in between. The chain's CDR3 is CASRSPTGRFTEAFF. CDR3 DNA: TGTGCCAGCAGGTCCCCGACAGGTCGATTCACTGAAGCTTTCTTT. The entire variable domain, with the rest obtained from reference TRBV7-2 and TRBJ1-1, is as follows: GAGVSQSPSNKVTEKGKDVELRCDPISGHTALYWYRQSLGQGLEFLIYFQGNSAPDKSGLPSDRFSAERTGGSVSTLTIQRTQQEDSAVYLCASRSPTGRFTEAFFGQGTRLTVV.

CDR3 sequence reads: CASSFGQGAGTDTQYF. The CDR3 coding sequence is TGCGCCAGCAGCTTCGGACAGGGGGCGGGAACAGATACGCAGTATTTT. The V gene is TRBV5-1, the J gene TRBJ2-3; TRBD1 agrees at 11 bases. This CDR3 is 16 amino acids long. Losses at the gene ends were 2 bases for V and 3 bases for J; bases not matched to a gene: 5. Per germline, CDR1 SGHRS and CDR2 YFSETQ.

The rearrangement uses TRBV15 and TRBJ2-3; D possibly corresponds to TRBD2 (7 bases). Germline V gene data show CDR1 as LNHNV and CDR2 as YYDKDF (reference sequence). This CDR3 contains 20 residues. Trimming left V 3 bases short and J 7 bases short, with 32 bases between. The CDR3 spells CATSSVELGTMARGFNTQYF. The CDR3 DNA follows: TGTGCCACCAGCAGCGTGGAGCTTGGGACTATGGCCAGGGGATTCAATACGCAGTATTTT.

The genes are TRBV28 and TRBJ2-1; D perhaps matches TRBD2 (5 bases). Germline CDR1 reads MDHEN; CDR2 reads SYDVKM. The CDR3 is 20 residues long. The V gene lost 7 bases and the J gene lost 3 bases, with 31 bases spanning the gap. The CDR3 nucleotides read TGTGCCAGCACTCCCCTGGTGGAGCGAGGGAACAATATCATCTACAATGAGCAGTTCTTC. This encodes CASTPLVERGNNIIYNEQFF.

The chain couples TRBV19 to TRBJ1-1; 9 bases are shared with TRBD1. In germline, CDR1 is LNHDA, CDR2 SQIVND (reference sequence). The length of the CDR3 is 17 residues. V lost 1 base, J lost 6 bases, and 12 bases stayed unmatched. The CDR3 nucleotides read TGTGCCAGTAGTATAGGGACAGGGGCTTCTGTTCAAGCTGAAGCTTTCTTT. Protein product: CASSIGTGASVQAEAFF.

This sequence joins TRBV5-4 and TRBJ1-2; the D gene is possibly TRBD1 (6 bases). This CDR3 has 14 residues. From germline, CDR1 is SGHNT and CDR2 YYREEE (reference sequence). V lost 6 bases and J lost 3, with 15 bases in between. The CDR3 sequence: CASTADRDYYGYTF. The CDR3 DNA follows: TGTGCCAGCACCGCGGACAGAGATTACTATGGCTACACCTTC.

This clone showed up just once. The chain has TRBV14 and TRBJ1-1, with D uncertain. Looked up from germline, CDR1 is SGHDN and CDR2 is FVKESK. V lost 4 bases, J lost 10 bases, and 19 bases lay in between. The CDR3 loop spans 14 amino acids. The CDR3 is CASSPGLLQPGAFF. The CDR3 coding sequence is TGTGCCAGCAGCCCCGGACTCTTGCAACCGGGAGCTTTCTTT.

The CDR3 loop is CASSPALQGPNEKLFF. CDR3 bases: TGTGCCAGCAGCCCAGCATTACAGGGACCAAATGAAAAACTGTTTTTT. V is TRBV4-2 and J is TRBJ1-4; D might be TRBD1 (6 bases). In germline, CDR1 is LGHNA, CDR2 YNFKEQ. The germline V and J ends were trimmed by 4 bases and 5 bases, with 17 bases remaining between them. The CDR3 runs to 16 residues.

The V call is TRBV2, the J call TRBJ2-5, with 14 positions matching TRBD2. The V segment lost 7 bases and the J segment 4 bases; nucleotides outside the gene matches: 5. The CDR3 has 15 amino acids. Germline values: CDR1 SNHLY, CDR2 FYNNEI. CDR3 DNA sequence: TGTGCCAGCATAGGGACTAGCGGGGGAGGAGAGACCCAGTACTTC. Protein product: CASIGTSGGGETQYF.

This chain joins TRBV11-2 and TRBJ1-5; D not certain. CDR1 SGHAT and CDR2 FQNNGV come from the germline V gene. With 5 bases removed from V and 4 bases from J, the gap between germline ends came to 12 bases. The CDR3 covers 14 residues. CDR3 protein: CASSHSHSNQPQHF. The CDR3 nucleotides read TGTGCCAGCAGCCACTCCCACTCTAATCAGCCCCAGCATTTT.